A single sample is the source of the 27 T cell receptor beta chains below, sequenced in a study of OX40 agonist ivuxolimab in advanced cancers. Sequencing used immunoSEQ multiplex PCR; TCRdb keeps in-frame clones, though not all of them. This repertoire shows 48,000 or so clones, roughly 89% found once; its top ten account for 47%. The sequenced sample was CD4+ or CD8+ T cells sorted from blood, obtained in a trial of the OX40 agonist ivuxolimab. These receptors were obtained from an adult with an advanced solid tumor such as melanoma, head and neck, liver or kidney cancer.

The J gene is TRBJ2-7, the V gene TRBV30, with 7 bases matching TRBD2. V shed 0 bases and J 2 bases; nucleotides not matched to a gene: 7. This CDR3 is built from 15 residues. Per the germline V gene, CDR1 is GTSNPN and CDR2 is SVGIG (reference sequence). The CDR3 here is CAWSVYGGGAYEQYF. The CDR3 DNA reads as TGTGCCTGGAGTGTATATGGTGGGGGGGCCTACGAGCAGTACTTC.

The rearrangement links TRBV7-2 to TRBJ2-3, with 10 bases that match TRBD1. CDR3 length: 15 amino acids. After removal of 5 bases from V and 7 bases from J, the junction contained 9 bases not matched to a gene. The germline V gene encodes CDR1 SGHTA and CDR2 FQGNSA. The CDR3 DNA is TGTGCCAGCAGCCCCGGGACAGGGGTGGTGAATACGCAGTATTTT. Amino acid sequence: CASSPGTGVVNTQYF.

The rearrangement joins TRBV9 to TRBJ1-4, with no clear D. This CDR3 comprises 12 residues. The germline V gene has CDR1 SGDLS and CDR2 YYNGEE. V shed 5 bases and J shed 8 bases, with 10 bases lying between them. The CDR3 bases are TGTGCCAGCAGGGGAAAGGAGGAAAAACTGTTTTTT. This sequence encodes CASRGKEEKLFF.

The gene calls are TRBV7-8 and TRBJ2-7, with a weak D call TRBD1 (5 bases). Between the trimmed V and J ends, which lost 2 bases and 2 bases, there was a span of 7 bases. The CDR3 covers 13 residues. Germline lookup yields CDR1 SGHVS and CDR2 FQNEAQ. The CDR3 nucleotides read TGTGCCAGCAGCTTATGGGGCACCTACGAGCAGTACTTC. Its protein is CASSLWGTYEQYF.

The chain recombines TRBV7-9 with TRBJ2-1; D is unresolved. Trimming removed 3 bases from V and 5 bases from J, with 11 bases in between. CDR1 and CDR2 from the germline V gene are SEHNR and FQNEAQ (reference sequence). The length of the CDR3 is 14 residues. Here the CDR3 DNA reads TGTGCCAGCAGCTTTTCCGGGCGGAACAATGAGCAGTTCTTC. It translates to CASSFSGRNNEQFF.

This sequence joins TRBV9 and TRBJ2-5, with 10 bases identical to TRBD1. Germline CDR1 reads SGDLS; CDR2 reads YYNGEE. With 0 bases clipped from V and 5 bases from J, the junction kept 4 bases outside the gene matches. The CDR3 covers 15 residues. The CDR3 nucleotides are TGTGCCAGCAGCGTAGAGACAGGGGGCCGGGAGACCCAGTACTTC. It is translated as CASSVETGGRETQYF. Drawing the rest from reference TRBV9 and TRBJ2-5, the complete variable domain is DSGVTQTPKHLITATGQRVTLRCSPRSGDLSVYWYQQSLDQGLQFLIQYYNGEERAKGNILERFSAQQFPDLHSELNLSSLELGDSALYFCASSVETGGRETQYFGPGTRLLVL.

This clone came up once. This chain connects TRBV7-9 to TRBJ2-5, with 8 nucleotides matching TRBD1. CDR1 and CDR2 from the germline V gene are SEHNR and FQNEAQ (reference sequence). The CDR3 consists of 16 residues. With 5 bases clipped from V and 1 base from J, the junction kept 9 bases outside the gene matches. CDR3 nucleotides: TGTGCCAGCAGCCCAGGACAGGGCGTGGGCCAAGAGACCCAGTACTTC. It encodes CASSPGQGVGQETQYF.

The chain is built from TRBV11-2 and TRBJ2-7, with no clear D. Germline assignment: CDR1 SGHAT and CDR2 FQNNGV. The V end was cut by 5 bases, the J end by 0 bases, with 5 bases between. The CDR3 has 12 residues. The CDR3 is CASSPYSYEQYF. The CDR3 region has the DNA TGTGCCAGCAGCCCGTACTCCTACGAGCAGTACTTC.

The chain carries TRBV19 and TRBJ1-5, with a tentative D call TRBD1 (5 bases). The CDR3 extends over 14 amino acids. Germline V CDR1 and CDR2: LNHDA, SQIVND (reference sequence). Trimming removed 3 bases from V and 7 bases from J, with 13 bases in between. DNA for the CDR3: TGTGCCAGTAGTATGTCTGGGGGGAACCAGCCCCAGCATTTT. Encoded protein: CASSMSGGNQPQHF.

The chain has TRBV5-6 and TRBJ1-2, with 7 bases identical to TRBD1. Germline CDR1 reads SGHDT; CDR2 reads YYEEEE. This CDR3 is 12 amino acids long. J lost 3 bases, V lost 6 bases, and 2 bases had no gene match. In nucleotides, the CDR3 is TGTGCCAGCACCCAGGGGGACTATGGCTACACCTTC. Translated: CASTQGDYGYTF.

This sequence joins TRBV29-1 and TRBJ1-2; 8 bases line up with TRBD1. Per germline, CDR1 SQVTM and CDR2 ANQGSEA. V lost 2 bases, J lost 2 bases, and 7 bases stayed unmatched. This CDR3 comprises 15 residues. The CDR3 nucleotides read TGCAGCGTTGAACCTCGGACAGGGAGGAACTATGGCTACACCTTC. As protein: CSVEPRTGRNYGYTF. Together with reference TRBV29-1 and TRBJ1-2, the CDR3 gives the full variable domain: SAVISQKPSRDICQRGTSLTIQCQVDSQVTMMFWYRQQPGQSLTLIATANQGSEATYESGFVIDKFPISRPNLTFSTLTVSNMSPEDSSIYLCSVEPRTGRNYGYTFGSGTRLTVV.

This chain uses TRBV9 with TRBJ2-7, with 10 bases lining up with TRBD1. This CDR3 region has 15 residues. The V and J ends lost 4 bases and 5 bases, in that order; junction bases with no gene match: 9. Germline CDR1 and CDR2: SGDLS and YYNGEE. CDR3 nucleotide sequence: TGTGCCAGCAGCAACCCGGGACAGGGGTTCCACGAGCAGTACTTC. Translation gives CASSNPGQGFHEQYF. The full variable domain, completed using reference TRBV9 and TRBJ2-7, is DSGVTQTPKHLITATGQRVTLRCSPRSGDLSVYWYQQSLDQGLQFLIQYYNGEERAKGNILERFSAQQFPDLHSELNLSSLELGDSALYFCASSNPGQGFHEQYFGPGTRLTVT.

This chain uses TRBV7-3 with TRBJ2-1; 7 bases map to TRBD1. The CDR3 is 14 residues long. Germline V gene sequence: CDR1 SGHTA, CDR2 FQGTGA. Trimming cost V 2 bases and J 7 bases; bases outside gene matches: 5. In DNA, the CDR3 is TGTGCCAGCAGCTTAGAGGGGGCTCTAAATGAGCAGTTCTTC. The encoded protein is CASSLEGALNEQFF.

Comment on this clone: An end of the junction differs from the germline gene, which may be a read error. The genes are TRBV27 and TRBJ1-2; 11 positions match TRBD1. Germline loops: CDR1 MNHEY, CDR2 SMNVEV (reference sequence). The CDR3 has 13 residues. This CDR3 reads CASSPGTGGGFTF. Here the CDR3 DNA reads TGTGCCAGCAGTCCAGGGACAGGGGGGGGCTTCACCTTC.

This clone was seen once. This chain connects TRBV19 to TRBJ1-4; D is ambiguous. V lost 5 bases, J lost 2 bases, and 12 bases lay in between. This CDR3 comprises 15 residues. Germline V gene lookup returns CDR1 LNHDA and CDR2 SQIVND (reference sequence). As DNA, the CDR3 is TGTGCCAGTAGTGTCCTCCAGGTTACTAATGAAAAACTGTTTTTT. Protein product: CASSVLQVTNEKLFF.

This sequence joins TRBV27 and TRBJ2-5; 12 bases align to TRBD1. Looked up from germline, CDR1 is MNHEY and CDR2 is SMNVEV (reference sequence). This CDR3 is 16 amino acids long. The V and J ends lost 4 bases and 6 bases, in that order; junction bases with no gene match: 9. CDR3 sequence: CASSSAGTGGTKTQYF. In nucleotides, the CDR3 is TGTGCCAGCAGTTCGGCCGGGACAGGGGGCACCAAGACCCAGTACTTC.

The CDR3: CASSPSSATNEKLFF. In DNA, the CDR3 is TGTGCCAGCAGCCCGAGCAGTGCAACTAATGAAAAACTGTTTTTT. The V call is TRBV6-5, the J call TRBJ1-4, with D uncertain. Germline loops: CDR1 MNHEY, CDR2 SVGAGI. V was clipped by 6 bases and J by 0 bases, with 11 bases between them. The length of the CDR3 is 15 residues.

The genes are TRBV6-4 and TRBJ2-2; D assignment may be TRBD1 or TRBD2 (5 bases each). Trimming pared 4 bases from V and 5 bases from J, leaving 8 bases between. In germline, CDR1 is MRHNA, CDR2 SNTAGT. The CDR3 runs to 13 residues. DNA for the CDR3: TGTGCCAGCAGTGGGGGGAATACCGGGGAGCTGTTTTTT. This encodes CASSGGNTGELFF.

The CDR3 DNA sequence: TGTGCCAGCAGGGGGACACAATCTAACTATGGCTACACCTTC. It encodes CASRGTQSNYGYTF. The genes are TRBV2 and TRBJ1-2, with D possibly TRBD1 on 6 matching bases. The CDR3 runs to 14 residues. Germline assignment: CDR1 SNHLY and CDR2 FYNNEI. V lost 6 bases and J 0 bases, leaving 11 bases between the germline ends.

The CDR3 DNA reads TGTGCCAGCAGCGCCAACAGGGGGCTCATCAATGAGCAGTTCTTC. This sequence encodes CASSANRGLINEQFF. The chain has TRBV14 and TRBJ2-1, with 9 bases aligning to TRBD1. CDR3 length equals 15 residues. Germline loops: CDR1 SGHDN, CDR2 FVKESK. The V segment lost 5 bases and the J segment 6 bases; nucleotides outside the gene matches: 8.

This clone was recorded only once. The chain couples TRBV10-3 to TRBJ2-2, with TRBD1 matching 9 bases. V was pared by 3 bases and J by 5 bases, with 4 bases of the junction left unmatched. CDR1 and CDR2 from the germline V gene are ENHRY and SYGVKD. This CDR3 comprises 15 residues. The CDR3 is CAISEVGTGTGELFF. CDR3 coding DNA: TGTGCCATCAGTGAAGTCGGGACAGGGACCGGGGAGCTGTTTTTT.

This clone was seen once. CDR3 coding DNA: TGCGCCAGCAGCTTGGAGTTTGGACACCTCACAGATACGCAGTATTTT. Protein sequence: CASSLEFGHLTDTQYF. The V and J genes are TRBV5-1 and TRBJ2-3; D might be TRBD1 (5 bases). The germline CDR1 and CDR2 sequences are SGHRS and YFSETQ. The CDR3 totals 16 residues. The V gene lost 0 bases and the J gene lost 2 bases, with 13 bases spanning the gap. The variable domain in full, with the rest retrieved from reference TRBV5-1 and TRBJ2-3, is KAGVTQTPRYLIKTRGQQVTLSCSPISGHRSVSWYQQTPGQGLQFLFEYFSETQRNKGNFPGRFSGRQFSNSRSEMNVSTLELGDSALYLCASSLEFGHLTDTQYFGPGTRLTVL.

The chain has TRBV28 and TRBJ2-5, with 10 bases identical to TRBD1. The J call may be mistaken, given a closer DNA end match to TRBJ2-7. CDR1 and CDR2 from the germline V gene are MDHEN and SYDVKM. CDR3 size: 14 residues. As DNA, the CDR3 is TGTGCCAGCAGTGAGACAGGGGGCTATTACGAGCAGTACTTC. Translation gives CASSETGGYYEQYF.

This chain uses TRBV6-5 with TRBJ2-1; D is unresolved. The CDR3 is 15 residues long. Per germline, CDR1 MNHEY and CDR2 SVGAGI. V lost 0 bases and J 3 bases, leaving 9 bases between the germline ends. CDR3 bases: TGTGCCAGCAGTTACTCTTCTCCCAGCTACAATGAGCAGTTCTTC. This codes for CASSYSSPSYNEQFF.

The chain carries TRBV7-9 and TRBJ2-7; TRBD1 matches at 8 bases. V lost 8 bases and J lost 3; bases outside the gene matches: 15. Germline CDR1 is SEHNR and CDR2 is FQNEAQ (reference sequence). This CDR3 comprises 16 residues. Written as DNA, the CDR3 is TGTGCCAGCGGCCCCGTCACACAGGGGGAGAGCTACGAGCAGTACTTC. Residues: CASGPVTQGESYEQYF.

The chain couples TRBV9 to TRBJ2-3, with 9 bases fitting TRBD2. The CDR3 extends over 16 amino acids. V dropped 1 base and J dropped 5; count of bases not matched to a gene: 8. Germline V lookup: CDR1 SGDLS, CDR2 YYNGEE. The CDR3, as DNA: TGTGCCAGCAGCGTAACCGCTAGCGGGGATCTAGATACGCAGTATTTT. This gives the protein CASSVTASGDLDTQYF.

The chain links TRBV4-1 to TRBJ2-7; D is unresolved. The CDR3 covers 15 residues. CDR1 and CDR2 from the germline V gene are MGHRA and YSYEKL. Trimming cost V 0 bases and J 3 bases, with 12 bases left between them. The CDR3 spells CASSQEELAGYEQYF. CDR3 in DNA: TGCGCCAGCAGCCAAGAAGAGCTCGCCGGCTACGAGCAGTACTTC.